A selection of T cell receptor beta chains follows, all from one sample in a study of blood T cell repertoires in COVID-19. Using immunoSEQ multiplex PCR, the repertoire was profiled, and TCRdb retains in-frame clones only, with some absent. The sample lists 250,000 to 300,000 clones; 80% to 90% were seen once. Sequencing was done on a sample of peripheral blood. Receptor source: a woman between 70 and 85 years old with COVID-19, enrolled during active disease. Both conserved end residues are part of each CDR3. D genes are given only for firm matches. Where a row states a size, it is once, few, many or the class of an expanded clone; other rows omit it.

j_gene: TRBJ1-5
abundance: .
d_gene: TRBD1
v_gene: TRBV18
CDR3aa: CASSLDRGGSNQPQHF
CDR3nt: TGTGCCAGCTCACTGGACAGGGGTGGAAGCAATCAGCCCCAGCATTTT

j_gene: TRBJ1-1
abundance: .
d_gene: TRBD1
v_gene: TRBV5-1
CDR3aa: CASSLGDRGHAFF
CDR3nt: TGCGCCAGCAGCTTGGGGGACAGGGGGCACGCTTTCTTT

j_gene: TRBJ2-7
abundance: .
d_gene: TRBD2
v_gene: TRBV4-1
CDR3aa: CASSQETSGSLIYEQYF
CDR3nt: TGCGCCAGCAGCCAAGAGACTAGCGGCAGCCTCATCTACGAGCAGTACTTC

j_gene: TRBJ1-1
abundance: .
d_gene: .
v_gene: TRBV4-2
CDR3aa: CASSQVQNMNTEAFF
CDR3nt: TGTGCCAGCAGCCAAGTACAGAATATGAACACTGAAGCTTTCTTT

j_gene: TRBJ1-4
abundance: .
d_gene: .
v_gene: TRBV27
CDR3aa: CASSFAATNEKLFF
CDR3nt: TGTGCCAGCAGTTTTGCGGCAACTAATGAAAAACTGTTTTTT

j_gene: TRBJ2-1
abundance: .
d_gene: TRBD2
v_gene: TRBV5-1
CDR3aa: CASSLEAGVNNYNEQFF
CDR3nt: TGCGCCAGCAGCTTGGAAGCGGGAGTGAATAATTACAATGAGCAGTTCTTC

j_gene: TRBJ2-1
abundance: once
d_gene: .
v_gene: TRBV11-3
CDR3aa: CASRYAGTLSYNEQFF
CDR3nt: TGTGCCAGCAGGTACGCCGGGACACTCTCCTACAATGAGCAGTTCTTC

j_gene: TRBJ2-5
abundance: .
d_gene: .
v_gene: TRBV18
CDR3aa: CASSLGGSAQETQYF
CDR3nt: TGTGCCAGCTCACTGGGCGGGTCCGCTCAAGAGACCCAGTACTTC

j_gene: TRBJ2-3
abundance: .
d_gene: .
v_gene: TRBV28
CDR3aa: CASSGFRGFGTQYF
CDR3nt: TGTGCCAGCAGTGGCTTCAGGGGTTTTGGTACGCAGTATTTT

j_gene: TRBJ2-3
abundance: few
d_gene: .
v_gene: TRBV3-1/TRBV3-2
CDR3aa: CASSQIVAGLVADTQYF
CDR3nt: TGTGCCAGCAGCCAAATCGTGGCGGGATTGGTCGCAGATACGCAGTATTTT

j_gene: TRBJ2-7
abundance: .
d_gene: .
v_gene: TRBV23-1
CDR3aa: CASSLGLQSYEQYF
CDR3nt: TGCGCCAGCAGTCTGGGACTCCAATCCTACGAGCAGTACTTC

j_gene: TRBJ2-1
abundance: .
d_gene: .
v_gene: TRBV1
CDR3aa: CTSSQVAIIYNEQFF
CDR3nt: TGCACCAGCAGCCAAGTAGCAATTATATACAATGAGCAGTTCTTC

j_gene: TRBJ1-1
abundance: .
d_gene: TRBD1
v_gene: TRBV28
CDR3aa: CASRVTGGLTEAFF
CDR3nt: TGTGCCAGCAGGGTCACAGGGGGGCTAACTGAAGCTTTCTTT

j_gene: TRBJ2-7
abundance: .
d_gene: .
v_gene: TRBV6-6
CDR3aa: CASSYQGLNEQYF
CDR3nt: TGTGCCAGCAGTTACCAGGGGTTGAACGAGCAGTACTTC

j_gene: TRBJ2-7
abundance: .
d_gene: .
v_gene: TRBV28
CDR3aa: CASSSQYEQYF
CDR3nt: TGTGCCAGCAGTTCCCAATACGAGCAGTACTTC

j_gene: TRBJ2-2
abundance: .
d_gene: TRBD2
v_gene: TRBV5-1
CDR3aa: CAGRKGLAGTGELFF
CDR3nt: TGCGCCGGCCGTAAGGGACTAGCGGGCACCGGGGAGCTGTTTTTT

j_gene: TRBJ1-2
abundance: few
d_gene: TRBD1
v_gene: TRBV10-2
CDR3aa: CASMGQGTGGYTF
CDR3nt: TGCGCCAGCATGGGACAGGGGACGGGTGGCTACACCTTC

j_gene: TRBJ1-1
abundance: .
d_gene: TRBD1
v_gene: TRBV10-3
CDR3aa: CAIRDRTGMGSSTEAFF
CDR3nt: TGTGCCATCAGGGACAGGACAGGGATGGGTTCCAGCACTGAAGCTTTCTTT

j_gene: TRBJ2-5
abundance: once
d_gene: .
v_gene: TRBV2
CDR3aa: CASTGNRGRGETQYF
CDR3nt: TGTGCCAGCACGGGGAACAGGGGACGGGGGGAGACCCAGTACTTC

j_gene: TRBJ1-2
abundance: .
d_gene: .
v_gene: TRBV19
CDR3aa: CASKTANYGYTF
CDR3nt: TGTGCCAGTAAAACAGCTAACTATGGCTACACCTTC

j_gene: TRBJ2-7
abundance: .
d_gene: TRBD1
v_gene: TRBV6-4
CDR3aa: CASSVTTGGEQYF
CDR3nt: TGTGCCAGCAGTGTCACGACAGGGGGAGAGCAGTACTTC

j_gene: TRBJ2-1
abundance: .
d_gene: .
v_gene: TRBV7-2
CDR3aa: CASSYRGGDEQFF
CDR3nt: TGTGCCAGCAGCTACCGTGGAGGCGATGAGCAGTTCTTC

j_gene: TRBJ2-1
abundance: .
d_gene: .
v_gene: TRBV7-5
CDR3aa: CARSLFRGRGLAGEAGLYNEQFF
CDR3nt: TGTGCCAGAAGCTTATTCAGGGGGCGAGGGCTAGCGGGAGAAGCTGGTCTCTACAATGAGCAGTTCTTC

j_gene: TRBJ2-5
abundance: .
d_gene: TRBD2
v_gene: TRBV5-4
CDR3aa: CAEGLAGEETQYF
CDR3nt: TGTGCCGAGGGACTAGCGGGGGAAGAGACCCAGTACTTC

j_gene: TRBJ2-1
abundance: once
d_gene: .
v_gene: TRBV6-5
CDR3aa: CASRKQDNEQFF
CDR3nt: TGTGCCAGCAGAAAACAGGACAATGAGCAGTTCTTC

j_gene: TRBJ1-1
abundance: .
d_gene: TRBD1
v_gene: TRBV12-5
CDR3aa: CASGFNFDRVDEAFF
CDR3nt: TGTGCTAGTGGTTTTAATTTTGACAGGGTAGATGAAGCTTTCTTT

j_gene: TRBJ1-2
abundance: .
d_gene: .
v_gene: TRBV5-1
CDR3aa: CASSLAGFGYTF
CDR3nt: TGCGCCAGCAGCTTGGCCGGGTTTGGCTACACCTTC

j_gene: TRBJ1-2
abundance: .
d_gene: .
v_gene: TRBV7-9
CDR3aa: CASTTGYGGYTF
CDR3nt: TGTGCCAGCACCACAGGGTACGGTGGCTACACCTTC

j_gene: TRBJ2-3
abundance: few
d_gene: .
v_gene: TRBV5-1
CDR3aa: CASSFKGEDTQYF
CDR3nt: TGCGCCAGCAGCTTCAAGGGGGAGGATACGCAGTATTTT

j_gene: TRBJ2-3
abundance: .
d_gene: .
v_gene: TRBV19
CDR3aa: CASNPGQTTDTQYF
CDR3nt: TGTGCCAGTAATCCGGGACAAACCACAGATACGCAGTATTTT

j_gene: TRBJ2-7
abundance: .
d_gene: TRBD2
v_gene: TRBV4-2
CDR3aa: CASSQGASGSYEQYF
CDR3nt: TGTGCCAGCAGCCAAGGTGCTAGCGGGAGCTACGAGCAGTACTTC

j_gene: TRBJ2-2
abundance: few
d_gene: TRBD2
v_gene: TRBV10-1
CDR3aa: CASSDLSSGNTGELFF
CDR3nt: TGCGCCAGCAGTGACCTTTCTAGCGGGAACACCGGGGAGCTGTTTTTT

j_gene: TRBJ2-7
abundance: once
d_gene: .
v_gene: TRBV19
CDR3aa: CASRRVSSGEQYF
CDR3nt: TGTGCCAGTAGGCGGGTCTCTTCAGGCGAGCAGTACTTC

j_gene: TRBJ2-7
abundance: .
d_gene: .
v_gene: TRBV5-1
CDR3aa: CASSLTGKGTYEQYF
CDR3nt: TGCGCCAGCAGCTTGACAGGGAAGGGGACCTACGAGCAGTACTTC

j_gene: TRBJ2-3
abundance: .
d_gene: .
v_gene: TRBV11-3
CDR3aa: CASSLDVVAAQYF
CDR3nt: TGTGCCAGCAGCTTAGATGTTGTGGCTGCGCAGTATTTT

j_gene: TRBJ2-7
abundance: .
d_gene: .
v_gene: TRBV4-1
CDR3aa: CASRRTATYEQYF
CDR3nt: TGCGCCAGCAGGCGGACAGCCACCTACGAGCAGTACTTC

j_gene: TRBJ1-4
abundance: .
d_gene: .
v_gene: TRBV15
CDR3aa: CATSRGTATNEKLFF
CDR3nt: TGTGCCACCAGCAGAGGTACAGCAACTAATGAAAAACTGTTTTTT

j_gene: TRBJ1-1
abundance: .
d_gene: .
v_gene: TRBV19
CDR3aa: CASSYRFEAFF
CDR3nt: TGTGCCAGTAGTTACAGGTTTGAAGCTTTCTTT

j_gene: TRBJ2-3
abundance: .
d_gene: TRBD1
v_gene: TRBV7-2
CDR3aa: CASSLVPGTGDTQYF
CDR3nt: TGTGCCAGCAGCTTAGTTCCCGGGACAGGGGATACGCAGTATTTT

j_gene: TRBJ2-7
abundance: once
d_gene: TRBD2
v_gene: TRBV27
CDR3aa: CASSSQLAGESYEQYF
CDR3nt: TGTGCCAGCAGTTCGCAACTAGCGGGAGAGTCCTACGAGCAGTACTTC

j_gene: TRBJ2-3
abundance: .
d_gene: TRBD2
v_gene: TRBV7-3
CDR3aa: CASSSTGTSATDTQYF
CDR3nt: TGTGCCAGCAGCTCAACCGGGACTAGCGCCACAGATACGCAGTATTTT

j_gene: TRBJ2-4
abundance: .
d_gene: .
v_gene: TRBV30
CDR3aa: CAWSVRGIIDIQYF
CDR3nt: TGTGCCTGGAGTGTACGCGGTATAATTGACATTCAGTACTTC

j_gene: TRBJ1-4
abundance: .
d_gene: .
v_gene: TRBV28
CDR3aa: CASSRRDGREKLFF
CDR3nt: TGTGCCAGCAGCCGCCGGGACGGGAGGGAAAAACTGTTTTTT

j_gene: TRBJ1-6
abundance: .
d_gene: .
v_gene: TRBV28
CDR3aa: CASTIPGTLNSPLHF
CDR3nt: TGTGCCAGCACCATTCCCGGGACATTAAATTCACCCCTCCACTTT

j_gene: TRBJ2-2
abundance: once
d_gene: .
v_gene: TRBV9
CDR3aa: CASSAQDTGELFF
CDR3nt: TGTGCCAGCAGCGCACAGGACACCGGGGAGCTGTTTTTT